The entry that follows covers one T cell receptor (beta chain) sequence. The antigen is undetermined. This entry comes from a study of T cell responses to AZD1222 COVID-19 vaccine. Overall study results and limits: Baseline seropositivity characterized only 5 or 6 AZD1222 recipients.

TCRdb's copy holds only in-frame clones and misses some; the assay was immunoSEQ multiplex PCR. This table holds about 130,000 clones, over 85% found once. CDR1 SGHVS and CDR2 FQNEAQ come from the germline V gene. This CDR3 contains 15 residues. The germline V and J ends were trimmed by 5 bases and 0 bases, with 13 bases remaining between them. The chain has TRBV7-8 and TRBJ2-5; the D is unclear. This clonotype originated in an adult in good health. The material was peripheral blood, obtained on day 0 of AZD1222 vaccination. CDR3 region: CASSAPRPYQETQYF. For the CDR3, the DNA is TGTGCCAGCAGCGCGCCCAGGCCGTACCAAGAGACCCAGTACTTC.